A selection of T cell receptor beta chains follows, all from one sample in a study of blood T cells in healthy people across ages. Via MiXCR, TCRdb re-called the 5' RACE reads, giving one row per CDR3 protein. The sample has about 650,000 distinct CDR3 sequences, around 50% seen once. Sequenced: blood. The origin of the receptors is a woman aged 80 or over in good health. CDR3s include the opening cysteine and the closing phenylalanine or tryptophan. The D gene is left open where the match is weak. Expanded clones get a size class; other rows say once, few or many, or leave the size out.

D gene: NA; J gene: TRBJ2-7; clone size: few; V gene: TRBV24-1; CDR3 DNA: TGTGCCACCAGTGATTCCCGATTGACCGGGAGAGCAACCTACGAGCAGTACTTC; CDR3 protein: CATSDSRLTGRATYEQYF
D gene: TRBD1; J gene: TRBJ2-3; clone size: once; V gene: TRBV15; CDR3 DNA: TGTGCCACCCGCAGAGACAGGGCGGATACGCAGTATTTT; CDR3 protein: CATRRDRADTQYF
D gene: TRBD2; J gene: TRBJ2-7; clone size: NA; V gene: TRBV29-1; CDR3 DNA: TGCAGCGTTGAATCCATCGCTAGCGGGGTAAACTCCTACGAGCAGTACTTC; CDR3 protein: CSVESIASGVNSYEQYF
D gene: TRBD2; J gene: TRBJ2-6; clone size: NA; V gene: TRBV2; CDR3 DNA: TGTGCCAGCAGTCTTCCCCGGGAGGGGCAAACCTCTGGGGCCAACGTCCTGACTTTC; CDR3 protein: CASSLPREGQTSGANVLTF
D gene: NA; J gene: TRBJ2-1; clone size: NA; V gene: TRBV4-1; CDR3 DNA: TGCGCCAGCAGCCCCGGAACAGGGAACTTTTACAATGAGCAGTTCTTC; CDR3 protein: CASSPGTGNFYNEQFF
D gene: NA; J gene: TRBJ2-1; clone size: NA; V gene: TRBV6-2/TRBV6-3; CDR3 DNA: TGTGCCAGCAGTTACCCGGACCGTAATTGGGGCAATGAGCGGTTCTTC; CDR3 protein: CASSYPDRNWGNERFF
D gene: NA; J gene: TRBJ1-6; clone size: NA; V gene: TRBV4-1; CDR3 DNA: TGCGCCAGCAGCTATAATGAGAATTCACCCCTCCACTTT; CDR3 protein: CASSYNENSPLHF
D gene: NA; J gene: TRBJ2-5; clone size: once; V gene: TRBV18; CDR3 DNA: TGTGCCAGCTCACCCGTCAGCGGGCGGGAGACCCAGTACTTC; CDR3 protein: CASSPVSGRETQYF
D gene: NA; J gene: TRBJ2-5; clone size: many; V gene: TRBV11-2; CDR3 DNA: TGTGCCAGCAGCTTATCCCGGGACCGGCAGTACTTC; CDR3 protein: CASSLSRDRQYF
D gene: NA; J gene: TRBJ2-4; clone size: many; V gene: TRBV9; CDR3 DNA: TGTGCCAGCAGCGTGAAGGGGAACATTCAGTACTTC; CDR3 protein: CASSVKGNIQYF
D gene: NA; J gene: TRBJ2-7; clone size: many; V gene: TRBV12-3/TRBV12-4; CDR3 DNA: TGTGCCAGCAGCCTGGGTCGAGTAAACGAGCAGTACTTC; CDR3 protein: CASSLGRVNEQYF